This T cell receptor beta chain came from a study of T cells in Graves' hyperthyroidism and ophthalmopathy (dated by TCRdb to the late 2010s). For context, the study as a whole: Peripheral blood was collected at initial diagnosis, before any treatment. Thyroid tissue and blood T-cell repertoires from six Graves' hyperthyroidism patients were also compared in the study. Prospective prediction of ophthalmopathy was tested in an independent validation cohort of under 20 hyperthyroidism patients and 17 patients who later progressed to ophthalmopathy. To identify TCR V-J signatures that set the groups apart, the researchers used a discovery cohort of 100 patients, made up of fewer than 50 with Graves' ophthalmopathy and about 55 with stable Graves' hyperthyroidism. After sampling, hyperthyroidism patients received methimazole starting at 30 mg daily, and ophthalmopathy patients received high-dose intravenous methylprednisolone. The roughly 91 discovery patients were randomly divided into training and test sets at a 7:3 ratio. The paper reports TCR Vbeta CDR3 sequencing of 130 to 150 peripheral blood samples: some 44 ophthalmopathy, around 80 hyperthyroidism and about 17 progressor patients.

The table lists this clonotype with many counts. No antigen is known for it. Base qualities are not at hand, and no much larger clone is one base apart. The trim is 6 bases for V and 4 bases for J, with a gap of 15 bases between the germline ends. The germline V gene provides CDR1 LGHNT and CDR2 FRNRAP. The cysteine opens and the phenylalanine closes a CDR3 of 14 amino acids. Only the CDR3 DNA stays, 42 bases, in frame from base 1. Study-level results and caveats: In validation, the model predicted progression to ophthalmopathy a median of approximately 6.6 months before onset, with 65% to 71% sensitivity and 72.22% specificity. No statistical method was used to set the sample size in advance, and investigators knew the group allocation. Most expanded thyroid clonotypes (frequency above 0.001) were also found in blood, which suggests that blood repertoires may mirror thyroid immune responses. In cross-validation, a model built on a 13 V-J signature told ophthalmopathy apart from stable hyperthyroidism with over 85% sensitivity and approximately 81% specificity, and in testing the same model reached 80%/75%.

TCR beta CDR3 regions were amplified from RNA transcripts. The first round of RT-PCR for the TCR CDR3 was performed with the HTBI primer set and the Qiagen OneStep RT-PCR kit. The libraries were constructed in a second round of multiplex PCR and then size-selected and purified. Sequencing of the libraries was done on an Illumina HiSeq2000 using paired-end 100 bp reads. The study's processing was this. Raw data were processed with SOAPnuke, discarding reads with adapters, uncalled bases, mean Phred below 15, or no exact constant-primer or identifier match. High-quality paired reads were merged using COPE v1.2.5, and each unique nucleotide sequence was defined as a clonotype. MiTCR v1.1 was used to align the clonotypes against IMGT TRBV, TRBD and TRBJ reference segments. The analysis included only V-J combinations with a frequency above 0.0001, which together covered roughly 99% of the repertoires. A TCS score was defined as the ratio between F50 (clonal expansion) and ExV (chaos), using BLOSUM62-based TCRdist between CDR3 peptides within each V-J. Welch's t-statistics and random forest reduced some 510 V-J features to 13, which were used in a naive Bayes classifier (R e1071). The raw public reads went through TCRdb reprocessing: fastp at Q25, MiXCR clone calling, in-frame beta chains kept. Rows with a matching CDR3 protein are joined into one entry that keeps the most common DNA and genes. These V and J calls originate from TCRdb's pipeline instead of the authors' own analysis. This sample holds around 400,000 distinct CDR3 sequences; less than 15% were observed only once. The ten largest make up 9.2% of the sample.

Graves' hyperthyroidism was defined as stable when no progression to ophthalmopathy occurred over 18 months of follow-up. Hyperthyroidism patients were newly diagnosed, with disease duration under 2 months, and aged 18 to 65 years. Patients with uncontrolled infections, other autoimmune diseases, pregnancy or lactation were excluded. Diagnoses relied on clinical symptoms, serum thyroxine and TRAb, thyroid ultrasound and orbital computed tomography. Ficoll-Paque density gradient centrifugation was used to isolate PBMCs from approximately 10 ml of fresh peripheral blood. Trizol reagent was used to extract total RNA, and RNA quality was then checked on an Agilent 2100 Bioanalyzer.

Material for sequencing was blood. The chain is made from TRBV12-5 and TRBJ1-1, and possibly TRBD1, on 6 matching bases. The TCR was taken from a woman under 30 with Graves' hyperthyroidism. The base sequence is TGTGCTAGTGGACCCGACCGGGACACCACTGAAGCTTTCTTT. Protein translation: CASGPDRDTTEAFF.